The clone carrying this T cell receptor (beta chain) was counted a few times. As yet, its antigen is unknown. The data were obtained in a study of OX40 agonist ivuxolimab in advanced cancers. Whole-study context: Dose-escalation patients' cancers were hepatocellular carcinoma, melanoma, renal cell or head and neck cancer. General study results and limits: CD4+ T cells averaged fewer expanded clones than CD8+ T cells.

The V and J ends lost 6 bases and 4 bases, in that order; junction bases with no gene match: 6. The CDR3 sequence is 14 residues long. Per germline, CDR1 LNHDA and CDR2 SQIVND (reference sequence). TCRdb keeps only in-frame clones here, not all; method: immunoSEQ multiplex PCR. The sample carries approximately 67,000 clones, more than 75% recorded once. The sample in question was CD4+ or CD8+ T cells sorted from blood, obtained in a trial of the OX40 agonist ivuxolimab. The receptor's source is an adult with an advanced solid tumor such as melanoma, head and neck, liver or kidney cancer. This sequence joins TRBV19 and TRBJ1-5, with 7 bases matching TRBD1. The CDR3 bases are TGTGCCAGTAGGGAACGGACAGGAAATCAGCCCCAGCATTTT. It codes for CASRERTGNQPQHF.